This record concerns one T cell receptor beta chain sequence. These data originate in a study of CD8 T cells in Susac syndrome. V gave up 2 bases and J gave up 2 bases, with 10 bases separating them. CDR3 size: 14 residues. Germline V lookup: CDR1 MDHEN, CDR2 SYDVKM. RNA was extracted with the RNeasy kit, and a quantity of roughly 0.5 to 1 ug was reverse transcribed using random hexamers. TCRdb passed the immunoSEQ multiplex PCR reads through MiXCR, listing each CDR3 protein once. The sample gives about 190,000 distinct CDR3 sequences, 91% of which show up once; approximately 0.09% is in the top ten. This chain joins TRBV28 and TRBJ2-7; D ambiguous. Sequences were obtained from CD4+ T cells from PBMCs. This sequence originates from a human donor with Susac syndrome. CDR3 nucleotide sequence: TGTGCCAGCAGTTTAGCGCTGGCTCCCTACGAGCAGTACTTC. Protein sequence: CASSLALAPYEQYF.